This TCR beta chain was obtained from a study of shared clonotypes between healthy human individuals. General study results and limits: On the whole, naive subsets had larger estimated richness than memory subsets had. Clonotype sharing across several donors was observed for around 4.5% of naive CD4 clonotypes. What limited the represented genetic and exposure-history diversity was the small number of donors.

The DNA input per sorted-subset replicate PCR was roughly 210 ng, corresponding to 32,000 or so T cell genomes. TCRdb's table, derived via immunoSEQ multiplex PCR, lists solely in-frame clones and lacks some. The table records about 1,900,000 clones, 85% to 95% of them present only once. This clone was seen a few times. As yet, its antigen is unknown. The naive CD8 subset, CD45RO-negative cells positively selected for CCR7, excluded terminally differentiated effector memory CD45RA+ cells. The V gene lost 7 bases and the J gene lost 0 bases, with 18 bases spanning the gap. The CDR3 has 16 residues. CDR1 and CDR2 (germline): MGHRA, YSYEKL.

The sample taken for sequencing was naive CD8+ T cells sorted from blood. The chain links TRBV4-1 to TRBJ1-1, with D perhaps matching TRBD1 (5 bases). The sequence was collected from a man younger than 35 in good health. The CDR3 reads CASTTEQAIMNTEAFF. The CDR3 DNA reads as TGCGCCAGCACTACCGAACAGGCAATAATGAACACTGAAGCTTTCTTT.